The 2 T cell receptor beta chains below all came from one sample that was sequenced in a study of blood T cell repertoires in COVID-19. Repertoires were generated with immunoSEQ multiplex PCR, while TCRdb's copy carries only in-frame clones and drops some. This table has 200,000 to 300,000 clones, around nine tenths appearing once. Sequenced material: peripheral blood. The receptor set was obtained from a man aged 25-45 years with active or convalescent COVID-19.

The chain has TRBV5-1 and TRBJ1-6; possible D gene TRBD1, 5 bases. The CDR3 consists of 14 residues. Trimming removed 3 bases from V and 7 bases from J, with 11 bases in between. The germline gives CDR1 SGHRS, CDR2 YFSETQ. The CDR3 nucleotides read TGCGCCAGCAGCTCCAGGGTAGACAATTCACCCCTCCACTTT. Residues: CASSSRVDNSPLHF.

The V gene is TRBV7-2, the J gene TRBJ2-2; 7 nucleotides agree with TRBD2. CDR3 length: 16 residues. V lost 5 bases to trimming and J lost 0 bases; unmatched junction nucleotides: 6. In germline, CDR1 is SGHTA, CDR2 FQGNSA. The CDR3, as DNA: TGTGCCAGCAGCGGGCAACGGGGGGCGAACACCGGGGAGCTGTTTTTT. Its protein product is CASSGQRGANTGELFF. Drawing the rest from reference TRBV7-2 and TRBJ2-2, the complete variable domain is GAGVSQSPSNKVTEKGKDVELRCDPISGHTALYWYRQSLGQGLEFLIYFQGNSAPDKSGLPSDRFSAERTGGSVSTLTIQRTQQEDSAVYLCASSGQRGANTGELFFGEGSRLTVL.